This T cell receptor beta chain appears in the sequencing data of a study of blood T cell repertoires in COVID-19. V was shortened by 7 bases and J by 0 bases, with 10 bases between the two germline ends. Germline CDR1 is SQVTM and CDR2 is ANQGSEA. The CDR3 is 13 amino acids. Sequencing used immunoSEQ multiplex PCR; TCRdb keeps in-frame clones, though not all of them. The sample shows around 180,000 clones, roughly 89% of them seen only once. The V call is TRBV29-1, the J call TRBJ1-3; D remains unclear. Sample: PBMCs or T cells enriched from blood (not recorded which). The clonotype was recovered from a woman in her thirties or forties with acute COVID-19. DNA for the CDR3: TGCAGCGCGGAGAGTAGCTCTGGAAACACCATATATTTT. Residues: CSAESSSGNTIYF.